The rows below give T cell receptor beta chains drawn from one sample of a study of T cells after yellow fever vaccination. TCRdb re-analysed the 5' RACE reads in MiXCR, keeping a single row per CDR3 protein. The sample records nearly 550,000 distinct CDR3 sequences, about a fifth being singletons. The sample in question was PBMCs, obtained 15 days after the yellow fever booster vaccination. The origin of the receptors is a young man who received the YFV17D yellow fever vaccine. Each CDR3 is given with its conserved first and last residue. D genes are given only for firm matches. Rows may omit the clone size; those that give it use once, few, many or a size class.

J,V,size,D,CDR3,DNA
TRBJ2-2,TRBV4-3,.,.,CASSQGIRDDTGELFF,TGCGCCAGCAGCCAAGGAATCAGGGACGACACCGGGGAGCTGTTTTTT
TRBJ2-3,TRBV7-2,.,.,CASTPWRASTDTQYF,TGTGCCAGCACCCCGTGGAGGGCTAGCACAGATACGCAGTATTTT
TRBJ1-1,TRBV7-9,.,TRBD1,CASSFGTGAGTEAFF,TGTGCCAGCAGCTTTGGGACAGGGGCAGGGACTGAAGCTTTCTTT
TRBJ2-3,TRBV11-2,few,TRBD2,CASSLTSGRDTQYF,TGTGCCAGCAGCTTAACTAGCGGGAGGGATACGCAGTATTTT
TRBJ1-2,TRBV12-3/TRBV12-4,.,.,CAEQGWGANYGYTF,TGTGCCGAACAAGGATGGGGGGCTAACTATGGCTACACCTTC
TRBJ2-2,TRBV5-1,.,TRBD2,CASSLELAANTGELFF,TGCGCCAGCAGCTTGGAACTAGCGGCGAACACCGGGGAGCTGTTTTTT
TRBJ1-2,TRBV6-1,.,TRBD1,CASSPYRTGGNYGYTF,TGTGCCAGCAGTCCCTACCGGACAGGGGGTAACTATGGCTACACCTTC
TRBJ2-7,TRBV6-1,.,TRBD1,CASTPTGGFYEQYF,TGTGCCAGCACGCCGACAGGGGGCTTTTACGAGCAGTACTTC
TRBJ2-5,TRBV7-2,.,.,CASSLHRGETQYF,TGTGCCAGCAGCCTACATCGCGGGGAGACCCAGTACTTC
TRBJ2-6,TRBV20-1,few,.,CSAPHVFSGANVLTF,TGCAGTGCTCCCCACGTATTCTCTGGGGCCAACGTCCTGACTTTC
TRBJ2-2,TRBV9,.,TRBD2,CASTGLAGVSNSGELFF,TGTGCCAGCACGGGGCTAGCGGGAGTATCGAATAGCGGGGAGCTGTTTTTT
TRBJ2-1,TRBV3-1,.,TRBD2,CASSRGGGDYNEQFF,TGTGCCAGCAGCCGGGGCGGGGGAGACTACAATGAGCAGTTCTTC
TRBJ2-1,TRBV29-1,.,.,CSVYVYEQFF,TGCAGCGTTTATGTGTATGAGCAGTTCTTC
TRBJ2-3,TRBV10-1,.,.,CATALSSTDTQYF,TGCGCCACGGCGCTCAGCAGCACAGATACGCAGTATTTT
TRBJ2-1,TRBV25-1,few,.,CASSEPKMGDNEQFF,TGTGCCAGCAGTGAACCAAAGATGGGGGACAATGAGCAGTTCTTC
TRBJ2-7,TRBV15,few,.,CATSRDQVDEQYF,TGTGCCACCAGCAGAGATCAGGTCGACGAGCAGTACTTC
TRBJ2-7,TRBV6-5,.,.,CASSYNSFPYEQYF,TGTGCCAGCAGTTACAACAGCTTTCCCTACGAGCAGTACTTC
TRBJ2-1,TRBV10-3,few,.,CAISDFGSVHEQFF,TGTGCCATCAGTGACTTCGGGAGTGTGCATGAGCAGTTCTTC
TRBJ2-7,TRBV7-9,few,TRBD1,CASSSPGQGEQYF,TGTGCCAGCAGCTCACCGGGACAGGGCGAGCAGTACTTC
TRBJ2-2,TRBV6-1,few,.,CASSTGTPNTGELFF,TGTGCCAGCAGTACCGGGACACCGAACACCGGGGAGCTGTTTTTT
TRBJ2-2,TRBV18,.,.,CASLPFGSGDTGELFF,TGTGCCAGCTTGCCCTTCGGATCGGGAGATACCGGGGAGCTGTTTTTT
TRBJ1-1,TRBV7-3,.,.,CASSFAPKDGAFF,TGTGCCAGCAGCTTTGCTCCGAAAGATGGAGCTTTCTTT
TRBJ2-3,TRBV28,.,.,CASRLGRNTDTQYF,TGTGCCAGCCGACTGGGCCGAAACACAGATACGCAGTATTTT
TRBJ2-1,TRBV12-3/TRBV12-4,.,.,CASSLDPDQFYNEQFF,TGTGCCAGCAGTTTAGATCCGGACCAATTCTACAATGAGCAGTTCTTC
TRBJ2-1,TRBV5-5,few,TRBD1,CASSTRDRADNEQFF,TGTGCCAGCAGCACCCGGGACAGGGCCGACAATGAGCAGTTCTTC
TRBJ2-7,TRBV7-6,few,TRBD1,CASTPGTGLEEQYF,TGTGCCAGCACACCCGGGACAGGGTTGGAGGAGCAGTACTTC
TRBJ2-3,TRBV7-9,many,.,CASRPAGTDTQYF,TGTGCCAGCAGGCCGGCTGGCACAGATACGCAGTATTTT
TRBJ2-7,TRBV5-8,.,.,CAISRRLLWEQYF,TGTGCCATCAGCCGGAGGCTCCTCTGGGAGCAGTACTTC
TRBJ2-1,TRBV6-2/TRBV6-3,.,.,CASSYAGRGNEQFF,TGTGCCAGCAGTTACGCAGGACGGGGCAATGAGCAGTTCTTC
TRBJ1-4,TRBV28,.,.,CASITGHNEKLFF,TGTGCCAGCATCACGGGGCATAATGAAAAACTGTTTTTT
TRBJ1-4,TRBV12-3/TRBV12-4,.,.,CASGLNEKLFF,TGTGCCAGCGGCCTAAATGAAAAACTGTTTTTT
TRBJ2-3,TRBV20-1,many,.,CSAEPGADTQYF,TGCAGTGCTGAGCCAGGGGCAGATACGCAGTATTTT
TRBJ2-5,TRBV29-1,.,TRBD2,CSVVASGQETQYF,TGCAGCGTTGTTGCTAGCGGCCAAGAGACCCAGTACTTC
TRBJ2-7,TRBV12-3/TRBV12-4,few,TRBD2,CASRTLAGPYEQYF,TGTGCCAGCAGGACACTAGCGGGGCCCTACGAGCAGTACTTC
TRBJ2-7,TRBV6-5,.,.,CASSSTGTTSYEQYF,TGTGCCAGCAGTTCAACCGGGACGACGAGTTACGAGCAGTACTTC
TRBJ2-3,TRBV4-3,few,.,CASSQVVGDYADTQYF,TGCGCCAGCAGCCAAGTAGTGGGAGACTACGCAGATACGCAGTATTTT
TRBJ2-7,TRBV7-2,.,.,CASSLEVAYEQYF,TGTGCCAGCAGCTTAGAGGTAGCATACGAGCAGTACTTC
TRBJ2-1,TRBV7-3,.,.,CASSLRDGANNEQFF,TGTGCCAGCAGCTTGAGGGACGGGGCCAACAATGAGCAGTTCTTC
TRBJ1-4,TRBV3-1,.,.,CASGRREKGEKLFF,TGTGCCAGTGGGAGACGGGAGAAAGGGGAAAAACTGTTTTTT
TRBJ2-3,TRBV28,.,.,CASSFGSLGTDTQYF,TGTGCCAGCAGTTTTGGAAGTCTAGGCACAGATACGCAGTATTTT
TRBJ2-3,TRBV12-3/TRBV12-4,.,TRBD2,CASSQGGLAVIGDTQYF,TGTGCCAGCAGCCAGGGGGGACTAGCGGTCATTGGGGATACGCAGTATTTT
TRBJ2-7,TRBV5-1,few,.,CASKHSGPGVEQYF,TGCGCCAGCAAACACTCGGGACCGGGTGTCGAGCAGTACTTC
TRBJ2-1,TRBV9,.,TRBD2,CASSVDASGRAGEQFF,TGTGCCAGCAGCGTAGATGCCAGCGGGAGGGCGGGTGAGCAGTTCTTC
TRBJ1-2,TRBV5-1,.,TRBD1,CASSPRTGDFNYGYTF,TGCGCCAGCAGCCCTCGGACAGGGGATTTTAACTATGGCTACACCTTC
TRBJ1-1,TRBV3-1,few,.,CASSQAFGGSTEAFF,TGTGCCAGCAGCCAGGCTTTCGGGGGTAGCACTGAAGCTTTCTTT
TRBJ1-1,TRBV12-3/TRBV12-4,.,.,CASSWGGKGGAFF,TGTGCCAGCAGTTGGGGGGGGAAGGGAGGGGCTTTCTTT
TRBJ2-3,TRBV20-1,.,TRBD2,CSASSGRARTQYF,TGCAGTGCTAGTAGCGGGAGGGCCCGGACGCAGTATTTT
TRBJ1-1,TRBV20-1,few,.,CSAGGGNTEAFF,TGCAGCGCCGGGGGGGGGAACACTGAAGCTTTCTTT
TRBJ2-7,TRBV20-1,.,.,CSANNHGLSSYEQYF,TGCAGTGCTAACAACCACGGGCTTAGCTCCTACGAGCAGTACTTC
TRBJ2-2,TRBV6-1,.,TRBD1,CASRIGQANTGELFF,TGTGCCAGCAGGATAGGACAGGCGAACACCGGGGAGCTGTTTTTT
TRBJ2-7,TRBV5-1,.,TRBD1,CASSLRFGTVSYEQYF,TGCGCCAGCAGCTTACGATTCGGGACAGTTTCCTACGAGCAGTACTTC
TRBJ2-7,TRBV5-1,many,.,CASSGTGTYEQYF,TGCGCCAGCAGCGGGACGGGGACCTACGAGCAGTACTTC
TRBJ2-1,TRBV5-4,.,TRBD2,CASSLTRTSGVRDEQFF,TGTGCCAGCAGCCTAACTAGGACTAGCGGGGTTAGGGATGAGCAGTTCTTC
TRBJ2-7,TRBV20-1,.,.,CSARDGLDEQYF,TGCAGTGCTAGAGATGGTTTAGACGAGCAGTACTTC
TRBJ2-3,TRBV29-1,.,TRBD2,CSVLGASGRGSTDTQYF,TGCAGCGTCCTCGGGGCTAGCGGGCGAGGGAGCACAGATACGCAGTATTTT
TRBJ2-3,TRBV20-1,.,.,CSALTRSKTDTQYF,TGCAGTGCCCTTACGAGAAGTAAAACAGATACGCAGTATTTT
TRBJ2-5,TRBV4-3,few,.,CASSLGTRRQETQYF,TGCGCCAGCAGCCTTGGGACACGACGCCAAGAGACCCAGTACTTC